Following are 20 T cell receptor beta chains from one sample sequenced in a study of T cell changes during pregnancy in multiple sclerosis. The table came from immunoSEQ multiplex PCR; TCRdb's copy has only in-frame clones and leaves some out. The table lists 81,000 or so clones, over 80% of them singletons, with 3% to 4% in the top ten. The sample was PBMCs, taken in the first trimester of pregnancy. The receptors derive from a female donor in good health, serving as a control in a pregnancy study. Some clones in this sample may be carry-over from other donors' samples.

The gene calls are TRBV28 and TRBJ2-7; D gene unclear. V lost 6 bases to trimming and J lost 1 base, with 13 bases between them. Germline V gives CDR1 MDHEN, CDR2 SYDVKM. The CDR3 runs 14 residues. Here the CDR3 reads CASSAAPDSYEQYF. The CDR3 coding sequence is TGTGCCAGCAGCGCCGCTCCAGATTCCTACGAGCAGTACTTC.

The rearrangement links TRBV28 to TRBJ1-5; D ambiguous. V was clipped by 3 bases and J by 1 base, with 7 bases between them. The CDR3 contains 14 residues. Germline V gene sequence: CDR1 MDHEN, CDR2 SYDVKM. This CDR3 reads CASSFRASNQPQHF. The CDR3 region has the DNA TGTGCCAGCAGTTTTCGCGCCAGCAATCAGCCCCAGCATTTT.

This chain connects TRBV4-2 to TRBJ2-1; 7 bases line up with TRBD2. The germline V gene has CDR1 LGHNA and CDR2 YNFKEQ. The CDR3 covers 15 residues. The V and J ends lost 2 bases and 1 base, in that order; junction bases with no gene match: 2. CDR3 region: CASSQNGGSYNEQFF. The DNA for the CDR3 is TGTGCCAGCAGCCAAAACGGGGGGTCCTACAATGAGCAGTTCTTC.

The chain couples TRBV28 to TRBJ2-7; D perhaps matches TRBD1 (6 bases). V lost 5 bases and J 2 bases, leaving 16 bases between the germline ends. In germline, CDR1 is MDHEN, CDR2 SYDVKM. The CDR3 spans 15 residues. The CDR3 bases are TGTGCCAGCAGTGTGGTCAGGACAGTTGCCTACGAGCAGTACTTC. The encoded protein is CASSVVRTVAYEQYF.

About this clone itself: Other DNA sequences within the sample encode an identical CDR3. The chain links TRBV18 to TRBJ1-5; D call uncertain. The CDR3 is 14 residues long. CDR1 KGHSH and CDR2 LQKENI come from the germline V gene. The ends were cut back, 2 bases at V and 4 bases at J, with 9 bases in the middle. CDR3 protein: CASSPGQGNQPQHF. The CDR3 nucleotides read TGTGCCAGCTCACCAGGGCAAGGAAATCAGCCCCAGCATTTT.

This clone was seen only once. The rearrangement joins TRBV27 to TRBJ1-1, with a tentative D call TRBD1 (5 bases). Trimming cost V 8 bases and J 0 bases, with 16 bases left between them. The germline V gene encodes CDR1 MNHEY and CDR2 SMNVEV (reference sequence). The CDR3 totals 15 residues. The CDR3: CASVSTVLLNTEAFF. CDR3 in DNA: TGTGCCAGCGTATCGACAGTTTTGTTGAACACTGAAGCTTTCTTT.

This clone was counted between two and nine times. The chain employs TRBV7-9 and TRBJ1-2; 7 positions agree with TRBD1. From germline, CDR1 is SEHNR and CDR2 FQNEAQ (reference sequence). There are 12 residues in the CDR3. V lost 5 bases to trimming and J lost 6 bases; unmatched junction nucleotides: 3. The CDR3: CASSDRVDGYTF. Here the CDR3 DNA reads TGTGCCAGCAGCGACAGGGTCGATGGCTACACCTTC. The variable domain in full, with the rest retrieved from reference TRBV7-9 and TRBJ1-2, is DTGVSQNPRHKITKRGQNVTFRCDPISEHNRLYWYRQTLGQGPEFLTYFQNEAQLEKSRLLSDRFSAERPKGSFSTLEIQRTEQGDSAMYLCASSDRVDGYTFGSGTRLTVV.

The chain carries TRBV28 and TRBJ2-5; tentative D call: TRBD1 (6 bases). V gave up 6 bases and J gave up 1 base, with 9 bases separating them. CDR3 length: 13 residues. Germline V gene sequence: CDR1 MDHEN, CDR2 SYDVKM. The CDR3 loop reads CASSPDSQETQYF. For the CDR3, the DNA is TGTGCCAGCAGCCCGGACAGCCAAGAGACCCAGTACTTC.

CDR3 loop: CASSLERQPQHF. The CDR3 DNA reads as TGTGCCAGCAGTTTAGAGAGACAGCCCCAGCATTTT. This chain links TRBV28 with TRBJ1-5; D not certain. Germline assignment: CDR1 MDHEN and CDR2 SYDVKM. CDR3 length: 12 residues. V lost 2 bases and J lost 7, with 6 bases in between.

This chain joins TRBV7-3 and TRBJ1-6; 9 bases line up with TRBD1. Germline CDR1 is SGHTA and CDR2 is FQGTGA. V trimming: 4 bases; J trimming: 7 bases; junction bases outside the gene matches: 5. The CDR3 sequence is 15 residues long. CDR3 DNA: TGTGCCAGCAGCTCCGGGACAGGGCGGAATTCACCCCTCCACTTT. This codes for CASSSGTGRNSPLHF.

This chain joins TRBV15 and TRBJ2-5, with TRBD2 identical over 7 bases. After removal of 1 base from V and 3 bases from J, the junction contained 2 bases not matched to a gene. This CDR3 region has 14 residues. Germline loops: CDR1 LNHNV, CDR2 YYDKDF (reference sequence). This CDR3 reads CATSRGLAEETQYF. DNA of the CDR3: TGTGCCACCAGCAGAGGGCTAGCGGAAGAGACCCAGTACTTC.

This rearrangement joins TRBV11-2 to TRBJ1-2, with unresolved D. Per the germline V gene, CDR1 is SGHAT and CDR2 is FQNNGV. V was pared by 5 bases and J by 8 bases, with 15 bases between. The CDR3 spans 13 residues. The CDR3 region has the DNA TGTGCCAGCAGCCAATATCAGGCGACAGGCTACACCTTC. Protein sequence: CASSQYQATGYTF.

This chain links TRBV27 with TRBJ2-3; 7 positions agree with TRBD1. The CDR3 spans 17 residues. The junction had 11 bases not matched to a gene; V was cut back by 4 bases and J by 1 base. The germline V gene has CDR1 MNHEY and CDR2 SMNVEV (reference sequence). CDR3 DNA sequence: TGTGCCAGCAGTTCCGTCTGGGTTGGGACAGGCACAGATACGCAGTATTTT. Translating gives CASSSVWVGTGTDTQYF.

The rearrangement uses TRBV5-1 and TRBJ1-6; 8 bases are a match to TRBD1. Trimming cost V 0 bases and J 5 bases; bases outside gene matches: 7. There are 17 residues in the CDR3. Germline lookup yields CDR1 SGHRS and CDR2 YFSETQ. CDR3 nucleotides: TGCGCCAGCAGCTTGGAGGCCAGGGGGCGCGATAATTCACCCCTCCACTTT. This encodes CASSLEARGRDNSPLHF.

The chain couples TRBV25-1 to TRBJ2-1; weak D call: TRBD1 (6 bases). Germline V gene data show CDR1 as MGHDK and CDR2 as SYGVNS. The CDR3 runs 14 residues. V lost 7 bases and J 0 bases, leaving 10 bases between the germline ends. In DNA, the CDR3 is TGTGCCAGCACTCTAGGGGGCTCCTACAATGAGCAGTTCTTC. Translation: CASTLGGSYNEQFF.

The chain employs TRBV7-3 and TRBJ2-6; possible D gene TRBD2, 7 bases. The V gene lost 6 bases and the J gene lost 2 bases, with 17 bases spanning the gap. This CDR3 has 17 amino acids. CDR1 SGHTA and CDR2 FQGTGA come from the germline V gene. The CDR3 DNA sequence: TGTGCCAGCAGACCTCACGGGGGGCTTACTGGGGCCAACGTCCTGACTTTC. It specifies CASRPHGGLTGANVLTF. Full variable domain (missing parts from reference TRBV7-3 and TRBJ2-6): GAGVSQTPSNKVTEKGKYVELRCDPISGHTALYWYRQSLGQGPEFLIYFQGTGAADDSGLPNDRFFAVRPEGSVSTLKIQRTERGDSAVYLCASRPHGGLTGANVLTFGAGSRLTVL.

The chain recombines TRBV5-4 with TRBJ2-7; TRBD1 aligns across 10 bases. Per the germline V gene, CDR1 is SGHNT and CDR2 is YYREEE (reference sequence). Trimming at V came to 8 bases and at J to 4 bases, leaving 9 bases not matched to a gene. The length of the CDR3 is 14 residues. DNA of the CDR3: TGTGCCAGTCACAGCGGGACAGGGGATTACGAGCAGTACTTC. It translates to CASHSGTGDYEQYF.

The gene calls are TRBV28 and TRBJ1-5; no clear D. V was cut by 3 bases and J by 3 bases, with 9 bases left in between. The CDR3 is made up of 14 amino acids. Germline CDR1 is MDHEN and CDR2 is SYDVKM. In DNA, the CDR3 is TGTGCCAGCAGTTTTCGTTGGGCCAATCAGCCCCAGCATTTT. Protein sequence: CASSFRWANQPQHF. The variable domain in full, with the rest retrieved from reference TRBV28 and TRBJ1-5, is DVKVTQSSRYLVKRTGEKVFLECVQDMDHENMFWYRQDPGLGLRLIYFSYDVKMKEKGDIPEGYSVSREKKERFSLILESASTNQTSMYLCASSFRWANQPQHFGDGTRLSIL.

V is TRBV5-4 and J is TRBJ1-2; tentative D call: TRBD1 (6 bases). The CDR3 sequence is 13 residues long. V was pared by 4 bases and J by 3 bases, with 10 bases between. CDR1 is SGHNT, CDR2 YYREEE, per germline (reference sequence). The CDR3 loop is CASSKNRDYGYTF. The CDR3 region has the DNA TGTGCCAGCAGCAAAAACAGGGACTATGGCTACACCTTC.

The chain uses TRBV7-9 and TRBJ2-7, with 11 bases fitting TRBD2. This CDR3 has 16 amino acids. Germline loops: CDR1 SEHNR, CDR2 FQNEAQ (reference sequence). V lost 5 bases, J lost 1 base, and 7 bases stayed unmatched. CDR3 bases: TGTGCCAGCAGCCTAAAGACTAGCGGGGAATCCTACGAGCAGTACTTC. Amino acids: CASSLKTSGESYEQYF. The full variable domain, completed using reference TRBV7-9 and TRBJ2-7, is DTGVSQNPRHKITKRGQNVTFRCDPISEHNRLYWYRQTLGQGPEFLTYFQNEAQLEKSRLLSDRFSAERPKGSFSTLEIQRTEQGDSAMYLCASSLKTSGESYEQYFGPGTRLTVT.